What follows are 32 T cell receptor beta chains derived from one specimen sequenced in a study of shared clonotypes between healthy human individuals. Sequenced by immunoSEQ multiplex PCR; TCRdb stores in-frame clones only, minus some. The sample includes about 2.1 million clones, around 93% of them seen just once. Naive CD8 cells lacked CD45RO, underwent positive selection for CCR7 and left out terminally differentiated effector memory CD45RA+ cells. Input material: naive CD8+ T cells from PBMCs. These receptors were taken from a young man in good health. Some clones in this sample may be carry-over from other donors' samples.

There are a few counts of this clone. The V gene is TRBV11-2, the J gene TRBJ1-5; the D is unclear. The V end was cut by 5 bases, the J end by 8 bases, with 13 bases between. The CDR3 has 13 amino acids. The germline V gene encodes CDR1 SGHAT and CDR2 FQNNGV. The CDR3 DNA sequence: TGTGCCAGCAGCGCCTCGGTAGGGAAGCCCCAGCATTTT. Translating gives CASSASVGKPQHF.

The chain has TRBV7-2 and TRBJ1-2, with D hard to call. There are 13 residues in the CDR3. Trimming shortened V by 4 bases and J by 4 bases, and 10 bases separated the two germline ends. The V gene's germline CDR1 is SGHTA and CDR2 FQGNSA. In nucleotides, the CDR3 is TGTGCCAGCAGCTCCGGGAGGAGCTATGGCTACACCTTC. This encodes CASSSGRSYGYTF.

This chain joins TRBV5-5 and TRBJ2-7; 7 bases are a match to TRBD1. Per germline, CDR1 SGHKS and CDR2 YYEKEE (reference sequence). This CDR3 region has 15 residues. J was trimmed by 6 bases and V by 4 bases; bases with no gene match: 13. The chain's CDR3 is CASSPPFTGVGEQYF. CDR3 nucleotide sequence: TGTGCCAGCAGCCCACCATTTACAGGGGTGGGCGAGCAGTACTTC.

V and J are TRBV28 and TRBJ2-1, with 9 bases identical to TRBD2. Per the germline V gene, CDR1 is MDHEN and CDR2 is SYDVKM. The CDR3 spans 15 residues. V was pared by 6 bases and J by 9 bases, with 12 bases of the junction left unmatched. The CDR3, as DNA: TGTGCCAGCAGCCCCGAAGGCGGGAGGGCCGGTGAGCAGTTCTTC. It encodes CASSPEGGRAGEQFF.

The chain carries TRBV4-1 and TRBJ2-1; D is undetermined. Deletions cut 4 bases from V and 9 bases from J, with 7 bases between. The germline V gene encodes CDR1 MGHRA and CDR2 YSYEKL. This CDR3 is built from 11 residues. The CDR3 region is CASSPPGEQFF. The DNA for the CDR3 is TGCGCCAGCAGCCCCCCGGGTGAGCAGTTCTTC.

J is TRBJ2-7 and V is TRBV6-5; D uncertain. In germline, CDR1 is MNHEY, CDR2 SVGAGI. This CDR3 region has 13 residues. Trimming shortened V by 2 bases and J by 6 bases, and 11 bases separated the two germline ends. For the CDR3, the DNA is TGTGCCAGCAGTTACAATAGGGCTGCCGAGCAGTACTTC. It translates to CASSYNRAAEQYF.

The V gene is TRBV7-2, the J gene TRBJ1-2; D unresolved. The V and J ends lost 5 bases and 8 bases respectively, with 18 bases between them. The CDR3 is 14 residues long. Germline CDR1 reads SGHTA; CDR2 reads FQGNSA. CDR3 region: CASSVDGRVEGYTF. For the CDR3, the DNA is TGTGCCAGCAGCGTCGACGGTAGAGTTGAGGGCTACACCTTC.

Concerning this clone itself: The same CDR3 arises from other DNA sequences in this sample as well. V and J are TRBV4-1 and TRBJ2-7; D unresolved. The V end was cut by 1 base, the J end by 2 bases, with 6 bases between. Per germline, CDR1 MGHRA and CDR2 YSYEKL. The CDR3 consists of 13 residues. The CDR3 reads CASSQGRAYEQYF. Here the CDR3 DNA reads TGCGCCAGCAGCCAAGGTCGCGCCTACGAGCAGTACTTC.

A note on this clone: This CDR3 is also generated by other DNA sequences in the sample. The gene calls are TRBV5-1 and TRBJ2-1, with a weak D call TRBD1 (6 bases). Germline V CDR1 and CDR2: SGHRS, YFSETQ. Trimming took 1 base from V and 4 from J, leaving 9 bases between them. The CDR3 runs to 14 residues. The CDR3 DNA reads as TGCGCCAGCAGCTTGTTGGGGACATACAATGAGCAGTTCTTC. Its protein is CASSLLGTYNEQFF.

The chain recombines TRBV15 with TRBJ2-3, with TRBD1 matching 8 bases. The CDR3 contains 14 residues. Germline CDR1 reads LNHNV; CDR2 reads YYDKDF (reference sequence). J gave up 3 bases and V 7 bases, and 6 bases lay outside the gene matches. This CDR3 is CATNVGQETDTQYF. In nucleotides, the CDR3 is TGTGCCACCAACGTGGGACAGGAAACAGATACGCAGTATTTT.

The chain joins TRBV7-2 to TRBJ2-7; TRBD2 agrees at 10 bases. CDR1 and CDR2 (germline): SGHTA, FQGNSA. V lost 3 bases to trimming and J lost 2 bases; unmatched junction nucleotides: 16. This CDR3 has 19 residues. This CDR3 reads CASSFRQGIAGGPPYEQYF. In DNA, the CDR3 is TGTGCCAGCAGCTTCCGACAGGGAATAGCGGGAGGCCCCCCCTACGAGCAGTACTTC.

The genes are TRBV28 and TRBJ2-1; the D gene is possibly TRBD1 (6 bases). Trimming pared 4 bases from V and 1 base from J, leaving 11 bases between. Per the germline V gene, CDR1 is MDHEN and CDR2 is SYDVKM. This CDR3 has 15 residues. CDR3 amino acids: CASSSQGWSYNEQFF. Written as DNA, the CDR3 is TGTGCCAGCAGTTCTCAGGGGTGGTCCTACAATGAGCAGTTCTTC.

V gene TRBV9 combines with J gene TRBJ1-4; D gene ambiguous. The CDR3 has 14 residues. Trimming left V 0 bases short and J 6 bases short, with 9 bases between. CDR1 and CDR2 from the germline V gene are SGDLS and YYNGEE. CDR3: CASSVVAVDEKLFF. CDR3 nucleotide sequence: TGTGCCAGCAGCGTAGTAGCCGTTGATGAAAAACTGTTTTTT.

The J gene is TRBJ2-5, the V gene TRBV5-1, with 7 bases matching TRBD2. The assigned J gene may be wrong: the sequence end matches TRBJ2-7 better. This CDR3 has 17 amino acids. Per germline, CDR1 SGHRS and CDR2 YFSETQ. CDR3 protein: CASSLAAVSGITYEQYF. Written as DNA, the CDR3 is TGCGCCAGCAGCCTGGCGGCAGTAAGCGGGATAACTTACGAGCAGTACTTC.

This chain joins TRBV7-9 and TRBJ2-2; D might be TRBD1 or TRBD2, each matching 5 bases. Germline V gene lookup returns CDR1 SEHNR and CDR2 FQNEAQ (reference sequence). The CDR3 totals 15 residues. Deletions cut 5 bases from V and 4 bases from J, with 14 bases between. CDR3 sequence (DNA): TGTGCCAGCAGCCCCCGGGACGGTTTCACCGGGGAGCTGTTTTTT. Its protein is CASSPRDGFTGELFF.

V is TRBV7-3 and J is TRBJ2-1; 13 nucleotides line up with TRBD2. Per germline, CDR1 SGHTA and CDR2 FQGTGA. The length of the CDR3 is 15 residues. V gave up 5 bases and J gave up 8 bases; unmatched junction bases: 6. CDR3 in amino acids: CASSPGTSGVYEQFF. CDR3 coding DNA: TGTGCCAGCAGCCCCGGGACTAGCGGGGTCTATGAGCAGTTCTTC. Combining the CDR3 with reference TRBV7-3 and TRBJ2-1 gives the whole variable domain GAGVSQTPSNKVTEKGKYVELRCDPISGHTALYWYRQSLGQGPEFLIYFQGTGAADDSGLPNDRFFAVRPEGSVSTLKIQRTERGDSAVYLCASSPGTSGVYEQFFGPGTRLTVL.

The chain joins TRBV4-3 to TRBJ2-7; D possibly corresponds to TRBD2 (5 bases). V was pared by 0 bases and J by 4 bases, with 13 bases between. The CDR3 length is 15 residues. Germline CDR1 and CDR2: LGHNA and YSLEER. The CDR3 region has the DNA TGCGCCAGCAGCCAAGAAGAGGTCGGAGGTTACGAGCAGTACTTC. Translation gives CASSQEEVGGYEQYF.

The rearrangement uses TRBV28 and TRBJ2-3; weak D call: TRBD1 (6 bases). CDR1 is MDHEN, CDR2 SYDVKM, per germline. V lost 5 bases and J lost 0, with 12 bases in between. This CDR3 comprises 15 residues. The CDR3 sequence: CASSPKGDSTDTQYF. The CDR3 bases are TGTGCCAGCAGTCCTAAGGGGGATAGCACAGATACGCAGTATTTT.

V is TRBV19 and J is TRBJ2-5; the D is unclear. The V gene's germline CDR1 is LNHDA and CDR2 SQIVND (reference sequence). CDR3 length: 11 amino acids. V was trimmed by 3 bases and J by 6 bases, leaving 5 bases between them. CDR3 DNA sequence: TGTGCCAGTAGTATGCACCAGACCCAGTACTTC. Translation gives CASSMHQTQYF.

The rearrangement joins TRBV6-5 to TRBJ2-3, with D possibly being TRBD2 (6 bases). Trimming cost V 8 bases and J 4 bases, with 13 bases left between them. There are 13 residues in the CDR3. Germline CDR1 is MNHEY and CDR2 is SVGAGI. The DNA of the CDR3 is TGTGCCAGCTGGCCGGGAGTCGCAGATACGCAGTATTTT. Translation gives CASWPGVADTQYF.

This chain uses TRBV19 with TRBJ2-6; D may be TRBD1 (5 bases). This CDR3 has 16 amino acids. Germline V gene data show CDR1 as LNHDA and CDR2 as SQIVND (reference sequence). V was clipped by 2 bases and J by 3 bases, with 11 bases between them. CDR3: CASSIRSGLGANVLTF. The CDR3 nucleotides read TGTGCCAGTAGTATAAGGTCAGGGCTTGGGGCCAACGTCCTGACTTTC.

CDR3 residues: CASSLSRADTDTQYF. The CDR3 DNA follows: TGTGCCAGCAGCTTGTCCAGGGCAGACACAGATACGCAGTATTTT. This sequence joins TRBV5-8 and TRBJ2-3; tentatively, D is TRBD1 (5 bases). Per germline, CDR1 SGHTS and CDR2 YDEGEE. This CDR3 comprises 15 residues. V gave up 1 base and J gave up 2 bases, with 11 bases separating them.

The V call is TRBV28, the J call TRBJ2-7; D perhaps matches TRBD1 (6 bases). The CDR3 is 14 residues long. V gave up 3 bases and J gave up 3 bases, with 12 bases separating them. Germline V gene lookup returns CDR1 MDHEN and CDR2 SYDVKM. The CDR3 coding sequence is TGTGCCAGCAGTTTTGTGGGGGCGAGCTACGAGCAGTACTTC. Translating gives CASSFVGASYEQYF. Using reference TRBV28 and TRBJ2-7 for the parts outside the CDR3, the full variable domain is DVKVTQSSRYLVKRTGEKVFLECVQDMDHENMFWYRQDPGLGLRLIYFSYDVKMKEKGDIPEGYSVSREKKERFSLILESASTNQTSMYLCASSFVGASYEQYFGPGTRLTVT.

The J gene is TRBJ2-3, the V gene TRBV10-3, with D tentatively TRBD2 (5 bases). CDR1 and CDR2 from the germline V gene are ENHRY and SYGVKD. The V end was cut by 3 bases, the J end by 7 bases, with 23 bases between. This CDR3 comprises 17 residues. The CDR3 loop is CAISDDPLWSGSNTQYF. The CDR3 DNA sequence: TGTGCCATCAGTGACGACCCCCTCTGGAGCGGATCGAATACGCAGTATTTT.

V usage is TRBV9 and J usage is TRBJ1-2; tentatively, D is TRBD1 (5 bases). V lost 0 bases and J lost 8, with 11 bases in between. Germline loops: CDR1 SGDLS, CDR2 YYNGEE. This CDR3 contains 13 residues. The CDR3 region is CASSVGDRRGYTF. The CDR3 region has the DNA TGTGCCAGCAGCGTAGGGGACCGGAGGGGCTACACCTTC.

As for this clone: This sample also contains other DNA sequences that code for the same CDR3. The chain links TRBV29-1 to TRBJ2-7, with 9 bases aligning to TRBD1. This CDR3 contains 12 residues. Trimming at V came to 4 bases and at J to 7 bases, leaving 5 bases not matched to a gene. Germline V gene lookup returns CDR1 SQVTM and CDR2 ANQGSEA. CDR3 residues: CSVVVTGGEQYF. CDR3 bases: TGCAGCGTTGTTGTGACAGGGGGAGAGCAGTACTTC.

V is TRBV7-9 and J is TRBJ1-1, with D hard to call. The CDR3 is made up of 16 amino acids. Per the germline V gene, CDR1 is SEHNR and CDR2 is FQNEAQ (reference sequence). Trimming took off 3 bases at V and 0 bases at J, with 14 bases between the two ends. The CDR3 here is CASSLIREVLNTEAFF. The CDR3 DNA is TGTGCCAGCAGCTTGATCCGGGAGGTCCTGAACACTGAAGCTTTCTTT.

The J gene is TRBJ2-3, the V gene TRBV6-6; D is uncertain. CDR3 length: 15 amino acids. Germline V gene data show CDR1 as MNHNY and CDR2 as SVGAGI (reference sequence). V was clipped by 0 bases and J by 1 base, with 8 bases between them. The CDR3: CASSYSNPGTDTQYF. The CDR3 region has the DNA TGTGCCAGCAGTTACTCGAATCCAGGCACAGATACGCAGTATTTT.

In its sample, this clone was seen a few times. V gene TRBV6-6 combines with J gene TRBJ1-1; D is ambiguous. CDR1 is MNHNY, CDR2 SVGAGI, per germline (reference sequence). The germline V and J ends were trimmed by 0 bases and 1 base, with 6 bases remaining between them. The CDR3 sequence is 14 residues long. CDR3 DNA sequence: TGTGCCAGCAGTTACTCGAAAGCGAACACTGAAGCTTTCTTT. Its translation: CASSYSKANTEAFF.

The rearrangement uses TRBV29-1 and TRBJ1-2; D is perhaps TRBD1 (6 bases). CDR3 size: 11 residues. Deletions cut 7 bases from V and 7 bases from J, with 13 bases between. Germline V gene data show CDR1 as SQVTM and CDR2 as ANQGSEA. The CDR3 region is CSGRGAPGYTF. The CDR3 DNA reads TGCAGCGGTAGGGGGGCGCCTGGCTACACCTTC.

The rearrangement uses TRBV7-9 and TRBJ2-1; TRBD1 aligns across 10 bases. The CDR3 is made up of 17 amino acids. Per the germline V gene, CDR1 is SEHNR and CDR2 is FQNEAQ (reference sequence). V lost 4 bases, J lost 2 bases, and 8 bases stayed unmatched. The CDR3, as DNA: TGTGCCAGCAGCTCGTGGGGACAGGGGCATCCCTACAATGAGCAGTTCTTC. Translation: CASSSWGQGHPYNEQFF.

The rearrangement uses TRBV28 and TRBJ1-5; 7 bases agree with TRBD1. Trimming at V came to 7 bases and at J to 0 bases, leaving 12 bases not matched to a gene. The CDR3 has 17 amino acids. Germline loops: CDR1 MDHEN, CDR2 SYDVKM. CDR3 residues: CASIRPKTGPSNQPQHF. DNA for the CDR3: TGTGCCAGCATCCGACCCAAGACAGGGCCTAGCAATCAGCCCCAGCATTTT.